The 13 T cell receptor beta chains reported below all come from one sample, sequenced in a study of T cell clonality in common variable immunodeficiency. Profiled with immunoSEQ multiplex PCR; TCRdb holds only in-frame clones, not every one. This sample carries 35,000 to 50,000 clones and no singletons, and roughly 0.66% goes to the top ten. The sample comprised peripheral blood mononuclear cells. The source is a person between 18 and 70 years old in good health.

This clone was observed at least ten times. The read comes to an end 3 residues before the CDR3 does, leaving the germline J gene to fill in the end. The chain employs TRBV20-1 and TRBJ2-1; 13 bases align to TRBD2. The CDR3 consists of 16 residues. J was trimmed by 4 bases and V by 4 bases; bases with no gene match: 7. Germline lookup yields CDR1 DFQATT and CDR2 SNEGSKA (reference sequence). CDR3 in amino acids: CSANPGLAGIYNEQFF. The part of the CDR3 DNA that was read is TGCAGTGCTAATCCGGGACTAGCGGGGATATACAATGAG.

There are many counts of this clone. The read falls 3 residues short of the CDR3 end, and the missing part is taken from the germline J gene. The chain recombines TRBV4-1 with TRBJ2-5; perhaps TRBD2 as D (5 bases). The germline V and J ends were trimmed by 1 base and 5 bases, with 11 bases remaining between them. This CDR3 is built from 14 residues. Germline V gene lookup returns CDR1 MGHRA and CDR2 YSYEKL. The covered CDR3 bases are TGCGCCAGCAGCCAAGGACCCCCGGGGGAGACC. Protein sequence: CASSQGPPGET. The CDR3 reads in full as CASSQGPPGETQYF.

This clone showed up many times. Read coverage stops 3 residues before the CDR3 terminus; the germline J gene supplies the remainder. The chain has TRBV19 and TRBJ2-2, with D tentatively TRBD1 (5 bases). V lost 4 bases to trimming and J lost 4 bases, with 16 bases between them. CDR1 is LNHDA, CDR2 SQIVND, per germline (reference sequence). This CDR3 has 16 amino acids. CDR3 DNA (partial): TGTGCCAGTAGTACTCCAGGGTATAGGGCCACCGGGGAG. Translated: CASSTPGYRATGE. The whole CDR3 reads CASSTPGYRATGELFF.

This clone was observed many times. The read ends 3 residues shy of where the CDR3 ends; the end is completed using the germline J gene. The J gene is TRBJ2-1, the V gene TRBV19; 7 bases are a match to TRBD1. This CDR3 is built from 15 residues. Unmatched junction bases numbered 10, after V lost 6 bases and J lost 5 bases. In germline, CDR1 is LNHDA, CDR2 SQIVND (reference sequence). CDR3 sequence: CASSPTWDSDNEQFF. CDR3 bases read: TGTGCCAGTAGCCCGACCTGGGACAGCGACAATGAG. The entire variable domain, with the rest obtained from reference TRBV19 and TRBJ2-1, is as follows: DGGITQSPKYLFRKEGQNVTLSCEQNLNHDAMYWYRQDPGQGLRLIYYSQIVNDFQKGDIAEGYSVSREKKESFPLTVTSAQKNPTAFYLCASSPTWDSDNEQFFGPGTRLTVL.

This clone occurred many times. The CDR3 end lies 3 residues beyond the end of the read and is filled in from the germline J gene. The rearrangement joins TRBV5-1 to TRBJ2-1; 9 nucleotides align to TRBD1. The trim removed 3 bases at V and 8 bases at J, leaving 0 bases unmatched. The germline gives CDR1 SGHRS, CDR2 YFSETQ. The CDR3 is 12 amino acids. Partial CDR3 DNA: TGCGCCAGCAGCTGGACAGGGGATGAG. This codes for CASSWTGDE. The entire CDR3 is CASSWTGDEQFF.

This clone has a count of ten or more. The read gets to within 3 residues of the CDR3 end, and the germline J gene fills in the rest. This chain connects TRBV11-3 to TRBJ2-2; the D gene is possibly TRBD2 (5 bases). Germline assignment: CDR1 SGHNT and CDR2 YENEEA. The V and J ends lost 5 bases and 4 bases respectively, with 14 bases between them. This CDR3 has 15 residues. CDR3 sequence reads: CASSPTLRGTGELFF. The CDR3 bases that were read are TGTGCCAGCAGCCCCACCCTCCGGGGCACCGGGGAG.

This clone appeared many times. With the read ending 3 residues before the CDR3 end, the germline J gene is used to fill in that end. The chain has TRBV12-3 or TRBV12-4 and TRBJ1-4; TRBD1 might be the D (5 bases). V lost 6 bases to trimming and J lost 5 bases, with 13 bases between them. The CDR3 is made up of 14 amino acids. The chain's CDR3 is CASSLGPGNEKLFF. Partial CDR3 DNA: TGTGCCAGCAGCCTCGGACCAGGGAATGAAAAA.

In this sample, this clone turned up many times. The CDR3 end falls 3 residues outside the read, so it is completed with the germline J gene. The chain is built from TRBV4-1 and TRBJ2-7; 9 bases fit TRBD1. Trimming at V came to 2 bases and at J to 1 base, leaving 6 bases not matched to a gene. The length of the CDR3 is 16 residues. Germline CDR1 and CDR2: MGHRA and YSYEKL. The CDR3 DNA, read in part, is TGCGCCAGCAGCCAATCCCCCGGGACAGGGTCCTACGAG. Residues: CASSQSPGTGSYE. The full CDR3 reads CASSQSPGTGSYEQYF.

This clone came up many times. The CDR3 goes on 3 residues after the read ends, and that part is filled in from the germline J gene. The chain is built from TRBV6-2 or TRBV6-3 and TRBJ2-3, with a weak D call TRBD2 (6 bases). Germline V CDR1 and CDR2: MNHEY, SVGEGT. The V end lost 2 bases, the J end lost 1 base, and 10 bases lay between the germline ends. The CDR3 spans 15 residues. CDR3 protein: CASSYRWGGTDTQYF. CDR3 DNA (partial): TGTGCCAGCAGTTACAGATGGGGGGGCACAGATACG.

Ten or more counts support this clone. CDR3 DNA (partial): TGTGCCATCAGTACCGGACTAGCAAGAGATACG. Its translation is CAISTGLARDT. The CDR3 in full is CAISTGLARDTQYF. The chain links TRBV10-3 to TRBJ2-3; 8 nucleotides match TRBD2. Read data end 3 residues before the CDR3 end; the end is taken from the germline J gene. Germline assignment: CDR1 ENHRY and CDR2 SYGVKD. The CDR3 length is 14 residues. V was clipped by 5 bases and J by 5 bases; unmatched bases: 6.

Ten or more counts support this clone. The read terminates 3 residues before the CDR3 end, so the remaining end is supplied by the germline J gene. The V gene is TRBV28, the J gene TRBJ2-7; the match to TRBD2 covers 7 bases. V dropped 6 bases and J dropped 5; count of bases not matched to a gene: 16. This CDR3 contains 16 residues. CDR1 and CDR2 (germline): MDHEN, SYDVKM. Incomplete CDR3 DNA: TGTGCCAGCAGCCCTTCCCCGACTAGCCGGAGAGACGAG. It specifies CASSPSPTSRRDE. The CDR3 in its entirety is CASSPSPTSRRDEQYF.

Comments on this clone: The read terminates 3 residues before the CDR3 end, so the remaining end is supplied by the germline J gene. The chain combines TRBV11-2 with TRBJ2-7; no clear D. This CDR3 has 11 amino acids. Trimming removed 1 base at V and 6 bases at J, with 4 bases between. Per the germline V gene, CDR1 is SGHAT and CDR2 is FQNNGV. The part of the CDR3 DNA that was read is TGTGCCAGCAGCTTAGGTAGCGAG. Translation: CASSLGSE. In full, the CDR3 reads CASSLGSEQYF. Supplemented by reference TRBV11-2 and TRBJ2-7, the full variable domain reads EAGVAQSPRYKIIEKRQSVAFWCNPISGHATLYWYQQILGQGPKLLIQFQNNGVVDDSQLPKDRFSAERLKGVDSTLKIQPAKLEDSAVYLCASSLGSEQYFGPGTRLTVT.

This clone was seen repeatedly, ten times or more. The missing CDR3 end, 3 residues past where the read stops, is filled in from the germline J gene. This chain joins TRBV4-1 and TRBJ1-6; 7 bases are a match to TRBD1. In germline, CDR1 is MGHRA, CDR2 YSYEKL. J was trimmed by 6 bases and V by 4 bases; bases with no gene match: 9. The CDR3 is 16 residues long. The CDR3: CASSPSPGTANSPLHF. The DNA read from the CDR3 is TGCGCCAGCAGCCCGAGCCCCGGGACAGCTAATTCACCC.